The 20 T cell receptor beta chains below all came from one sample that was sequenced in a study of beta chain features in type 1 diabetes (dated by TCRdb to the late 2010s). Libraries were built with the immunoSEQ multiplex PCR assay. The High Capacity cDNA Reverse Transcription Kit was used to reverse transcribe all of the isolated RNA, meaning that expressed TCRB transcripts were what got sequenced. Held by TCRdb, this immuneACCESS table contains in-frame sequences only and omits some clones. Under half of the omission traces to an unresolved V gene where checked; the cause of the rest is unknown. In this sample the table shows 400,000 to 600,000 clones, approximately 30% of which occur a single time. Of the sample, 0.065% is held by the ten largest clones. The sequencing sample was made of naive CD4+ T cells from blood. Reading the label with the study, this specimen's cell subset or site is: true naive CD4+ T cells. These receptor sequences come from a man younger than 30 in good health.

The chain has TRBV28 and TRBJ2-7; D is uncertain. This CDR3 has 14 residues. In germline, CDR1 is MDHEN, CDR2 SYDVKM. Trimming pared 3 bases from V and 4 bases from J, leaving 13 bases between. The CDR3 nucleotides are TGTGCCAGCAGTTTGGAGAGGAACCTTTACGAGCAGTACTTC. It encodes CASSLERNLYEQYF.

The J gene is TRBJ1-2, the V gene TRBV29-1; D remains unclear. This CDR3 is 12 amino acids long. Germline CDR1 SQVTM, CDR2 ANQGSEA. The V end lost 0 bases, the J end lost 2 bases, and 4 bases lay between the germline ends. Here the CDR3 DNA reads TGCAGCGTTGAAGAGCGGAACTATGGCTACACCTTC. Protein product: CSVEERNYGYTF.

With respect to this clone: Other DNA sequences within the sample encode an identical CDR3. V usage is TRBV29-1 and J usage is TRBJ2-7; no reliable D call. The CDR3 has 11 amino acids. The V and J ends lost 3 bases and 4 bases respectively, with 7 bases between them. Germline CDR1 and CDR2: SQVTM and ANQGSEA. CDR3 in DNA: TGCAGCGTTGAGGGCTCGTACGAGCAGTACTTC. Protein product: CSVEGSYEQYF.

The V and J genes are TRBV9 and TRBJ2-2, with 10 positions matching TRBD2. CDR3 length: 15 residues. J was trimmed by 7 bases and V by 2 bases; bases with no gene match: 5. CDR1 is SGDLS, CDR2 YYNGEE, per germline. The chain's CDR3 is CASSVSGRALGELFF. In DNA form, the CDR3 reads TGTGCCAGCAGCGTCAGCGGGAGGGCCCTCGGGGAGCTGTTTTTT.

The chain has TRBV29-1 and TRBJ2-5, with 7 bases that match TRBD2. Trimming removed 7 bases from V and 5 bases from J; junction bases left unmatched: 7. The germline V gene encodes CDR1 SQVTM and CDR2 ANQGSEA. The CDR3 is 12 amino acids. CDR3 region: CSGLTSAETQYF. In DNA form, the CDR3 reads TGCAGCGGGTTAACTAGCGCCGAGACCCAGTACTTC.

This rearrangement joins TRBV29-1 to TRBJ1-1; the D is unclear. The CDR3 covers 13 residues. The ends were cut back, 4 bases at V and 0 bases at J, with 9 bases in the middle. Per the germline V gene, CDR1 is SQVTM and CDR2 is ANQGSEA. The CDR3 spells CSVVGSLNTEAFF. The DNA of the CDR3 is TGCAGCGTTGTTGGCAGTTTGAACACTGAAGCTTTCTTT.

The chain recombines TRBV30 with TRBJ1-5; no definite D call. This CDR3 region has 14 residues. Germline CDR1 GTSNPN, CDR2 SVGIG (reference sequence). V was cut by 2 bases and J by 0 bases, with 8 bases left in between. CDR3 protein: CAWSRGFSNQPQHF. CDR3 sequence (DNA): TGTGCCTGGAGTCGAGGATTTAGCAATCAGCCCCAGCATTTT.

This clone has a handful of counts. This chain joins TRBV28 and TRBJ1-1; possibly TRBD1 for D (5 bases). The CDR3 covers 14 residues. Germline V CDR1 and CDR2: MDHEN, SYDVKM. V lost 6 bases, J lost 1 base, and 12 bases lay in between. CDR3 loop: CASSPGLQNTEAFF. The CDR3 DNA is TGTGCCAGCAGCCCGGGACTGCAGAACACTGAAGCTTTCTTT.

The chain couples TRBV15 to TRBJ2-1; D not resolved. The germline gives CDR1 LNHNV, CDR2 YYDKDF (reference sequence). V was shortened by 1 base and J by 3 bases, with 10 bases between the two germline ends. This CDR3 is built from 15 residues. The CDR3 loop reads CATSRATVNYNEQFF. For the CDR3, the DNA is TGTGCCACCAGCAGAGCTACAGTCAACTACAATGAGCAGTTCTTC.

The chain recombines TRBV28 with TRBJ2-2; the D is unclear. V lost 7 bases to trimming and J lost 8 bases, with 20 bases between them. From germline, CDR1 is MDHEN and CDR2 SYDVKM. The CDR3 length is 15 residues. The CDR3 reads CASTERRQPAGELFF. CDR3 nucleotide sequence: TGTGCCAGCACCGAGAGGCGGCAGCCAGCAGGGGAGCTGTTTTTT.

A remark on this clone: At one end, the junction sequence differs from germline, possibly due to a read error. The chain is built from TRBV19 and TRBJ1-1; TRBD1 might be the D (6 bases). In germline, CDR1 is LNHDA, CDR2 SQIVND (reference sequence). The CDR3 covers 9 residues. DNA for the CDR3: TGTGCCAGTGGCGACTACAGGGATTTT. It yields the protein CASGDYRDF. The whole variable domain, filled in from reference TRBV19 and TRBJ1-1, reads DGGITQSPKYLFRKEGQNVTLSCEQNLNHDAMYWYRQDPGQGLRLIYYSQIVNDFQKGDIAEGYSVSREKKESFPLTVTSAQKNPTAFYLCASGDYRDFGQGTRLTVV.

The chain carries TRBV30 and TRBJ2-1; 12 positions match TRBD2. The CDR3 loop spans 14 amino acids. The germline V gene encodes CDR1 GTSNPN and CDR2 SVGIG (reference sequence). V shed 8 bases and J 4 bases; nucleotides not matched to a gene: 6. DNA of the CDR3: TGTGCCCTCCACACTAGCGGGAGGTACAATGAGCAGTTCTTC. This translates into CALHTSGRYNEQFF.

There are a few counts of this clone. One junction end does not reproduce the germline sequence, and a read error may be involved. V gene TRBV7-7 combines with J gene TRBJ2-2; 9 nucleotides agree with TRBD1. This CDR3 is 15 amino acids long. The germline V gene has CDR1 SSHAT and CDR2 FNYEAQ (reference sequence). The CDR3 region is CASSVGQGGTGELFF. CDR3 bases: TGTGCTAGCAGCGTGGGACAGGGTGGCACCGGGGAGCTGTTTTTT. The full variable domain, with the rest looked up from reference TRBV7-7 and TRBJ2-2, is GAGVSQSPRYKVTKRGQDVTLRCDPISSHATLYWYQQALGQGPEFLTYFNYEAQPDKSGLPSDRFSAERPEGSISTLTIQRTEQRDSAMYRCASSVGQGGTGELFFGEGSRLTVL.

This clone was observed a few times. This CDR3 is CASSKDRGQTQYF. For the CDR3, the DNA is TGCGCCAGCAGCAAAGACAGGGGGCAGACCCAGTACTTC. The chain combines TRBV5-1 with TRBJ2-5; 10 bases are shared with TRBD1. This CDR3 comprises 13 residues. V was pared by 4 bases and J by 6 bases, with 3 bases of the junction left unmatched. Germline lookup yields CDR1 SGHRS and CDR2 YFSETQ. The whole variable domain, filled in from reference TRBV5-1 and TRBJ2-5, reads KAGVTQTPRYLIKTRGQQVTLSCSPISGHRSVSWYQQTPGQGLQFLFEYFSETQRNKGNFPGRFSGRQFSNSRSEMNVSTLELGDSALYLCASSKDRGQTQYFGPGTRLLVL.

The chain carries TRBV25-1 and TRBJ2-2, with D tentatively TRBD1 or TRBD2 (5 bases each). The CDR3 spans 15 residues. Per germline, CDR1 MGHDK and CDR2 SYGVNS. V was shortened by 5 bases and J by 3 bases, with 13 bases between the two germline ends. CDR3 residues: CASSSQGAHTGELFF. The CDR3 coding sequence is TGTGCCAGCAGTTCTCAGGGAGCGCACACCGGGGAGCTGTTTTTT.

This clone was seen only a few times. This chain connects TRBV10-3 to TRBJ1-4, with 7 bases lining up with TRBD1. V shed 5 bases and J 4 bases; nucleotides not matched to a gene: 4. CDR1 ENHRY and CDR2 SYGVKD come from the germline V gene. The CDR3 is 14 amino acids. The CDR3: CAISKTGSNEKLFF. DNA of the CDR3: TGTGCCATCAGTAAGACAGGGAGTAATGAAAAACTGTTTTTT.

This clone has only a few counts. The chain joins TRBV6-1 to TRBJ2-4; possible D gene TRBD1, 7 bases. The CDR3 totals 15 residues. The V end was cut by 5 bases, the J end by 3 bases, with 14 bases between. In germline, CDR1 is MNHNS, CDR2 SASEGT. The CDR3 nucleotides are TGTGCCAGCAGTATAGGCGGGACAGACAAAAACATTCAGTACTTC. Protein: CASSIGGTDKNIQYF.

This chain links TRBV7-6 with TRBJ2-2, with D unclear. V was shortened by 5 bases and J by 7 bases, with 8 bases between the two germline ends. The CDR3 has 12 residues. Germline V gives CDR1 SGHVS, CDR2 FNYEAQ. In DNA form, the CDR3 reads TGTGCCAGCAGCGCCGAATACGGGGAGCTGTTTTTT. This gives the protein CASSAEYGELFF.

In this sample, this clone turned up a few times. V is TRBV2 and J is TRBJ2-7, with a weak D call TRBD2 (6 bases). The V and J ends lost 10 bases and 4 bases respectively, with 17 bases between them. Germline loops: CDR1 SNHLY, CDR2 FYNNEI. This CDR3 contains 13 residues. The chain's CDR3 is CAIISSAGYEQYF. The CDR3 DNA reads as TGTGCCATCATCTCTAGCGCTGGGTACGAGCAGTACTTC.

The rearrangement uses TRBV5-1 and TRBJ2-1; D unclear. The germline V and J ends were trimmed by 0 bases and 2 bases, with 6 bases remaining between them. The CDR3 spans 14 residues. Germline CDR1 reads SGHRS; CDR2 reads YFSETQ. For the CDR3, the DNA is TGCGCCAGCAGCTTGGAGTCAGCCTACAATGAGCAGTTCTTC. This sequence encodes CASSLESAYNEQFF.